This T cell receptor beta chain emerged from a study of T cells after yellow fever vaccination. TCRdb processed the 5' RACE reads anew with MiXCR; each CDR3 protein has one entry. The sample shows a few hundred thousand distinct CDR3 sequences, 3.2% of them seen only once. Trimming pared 4 bases from V and 7 bases from J, leaving 20 bases between. The germline V gene has CDR1 DFQATT and CDR2 SNEGSKA (reference sequence). CDR3 length: 16 amino acids. This clonotype was detected a few times. The input for sequencing was CD4+ T cells sorted from PBMCs, taken 10 days after the yellow fever booster vaccination. This sequence was found in a man younger than 35 who received the YFV17D yellow fever vaccine. The rearrangement joins TRBV20-1 to TRBJ1-6; D gene unclear. The CDR3 sequence: CSAISPLRAANSPLHF. CDR3 in DNA: TGCAGTGCTATAAGCCCCCTCAGAGCAGCAAATTCACCCCTCCACTTT.